What follows is one TCR beta chain and its context. Clones were read by immunoSEQ multiplex PCR, and TCRdb kept only the in-frame ones, dropping some. The sample comprises approximately 120,000 clones, 75% to 90% of which are singletons, and about 3% rests with the top ten. The sample is drawn from a study of blood T cell repertoires in COVID-19. The CDR3 length is 14 residues. In germline, CDR1 is SGHNT, CDR2 YENEEA. The J segment lost 5 bases and the V segment lost 3 bases, leaving 4 bases of the junction unmatched. The clonotype originates from a woman older than 75 with COVID-19, enrolled during active disease. Material for sequencing was peripheral blood. The V gene is TRBV11-3, the J gene TRBJ2-7; 10 bases are a match to TRBD2. CDR3 residues: CASSFGLAGDEQYF. CDR3 bases: TGTGCCAGCAGCTTCGGCCTAGCGGGAGACGAGCAGTACTTC.